This T cell receptor beta chain was sequenced in a study of response to subunit inactivated influenza vaccine (dated by TCRdb to 2016 to 2019). Broadly, across the study: Deep quantitative T cell receptor repertoire profiling was used in the study to track responses to a trivalent subunit inactivated influenza vaccine. The paper as a whole reports these results and caveats: The authors proposed that each seasonal influenza vaccination may bring in only a limited number of new T cells.

The germline V gene specifies SGHRS as CDR1 and YFSETQ as CDR2. Counted from cysteine to phenylalanine, this CDR3 has 12 amino acids. The only DNA kept is the CDR3, 36 bases in frame from the first base. V is clipped by 4 bases and J by 8 bases, and the sequence between their germline boundaries is 12 bases long. Remarks on this clonotype: Its recognized antigen is unknown. Base-call qualities are not available, and no considerably larger clone is one nucleotide away.

The library was prepared using RT-PCR. Data came from an Illumina HiSeq 2500. TCRdb applied fastp at Q25 and MiXCR to the public reads, then kept only in-frame beta chains. Entries are consolidated by CDR3 protein sequence, retaining the most common genes and DNA. In all, the sample holds some 640,000 distinct CDR3 sequences, and roughly 13% of those were seen once. Less than 9% of the sample goes to the ten largest clones. The chain was built from TRBV5-1 and TRBJ1-2, with a tentative D gene TRBD1 over 6 matching bases. The material was PBMCs from blood, obtained 14 to 15 days before vaccination. This clonotype was sampled from a man aged 45-65 years who received an inactivated influenza vaccine. Donor details come from another sample of the same person, matched by shared clones. For the CDR3, the sequence is CASSEWGAGYTF. The nucleotide sequence is TGCGCCAGCAGCGAGTGGGGGGCCGGCTACACCTTC. Reference TRBV5-1 and TRBJ1-2 genes cover what lies past the CDR3, so the full variable domain is KAGVTQTPRYLIKTRGQQVTLSCSPISGHRSVSWYQQTPGQGLQFLFEYFSETQRNKGNFPGRFSGRQFSNSRSEMNVSTLELGDSALYLCASSEWGAGYTFGSGTRLTVV.